The clone carrying this TCR beta chain was recorded once. This specimen belongs to a study of cytomegalovirus exposure and HLA in healthy donors. Trimming pared 0 bases from V and 8 bases from J, leaving 15 bases between. CDR1 SGHRS and CDR2 YFSETQ come from the germline V gene. The CDR3 totals 15 residues. PCR primers comprised 60 Vbeta and 13 Jbeta primers. Libraries were prepared by immunoSEQ multiplex PCR; TCRdb keeps only in-frame clonotypes and omits some of them. The sample lists 180,000 or so clones; 77% were seen once. Sample: PBMCs. This receptor was identified in a man younger than 35 in good health and CMV-seronegative. This sequence joins TRBV5-1 and TRBJ2-1; maybe TRBD2 (5 bases). The DNA for the CDR3 is TGCGCCAGCAGCTTGGGACTACCGACTGTCTATGAGCAGTTCTTC. It encodes CASSLGLPTVYEQFF.